This is a list of T cell receptor beta chains from one sample in a study of blood T cell repertoires in COVID-19. The protocol was immunoSEQ multiplex PCR, while the TCRdb copy is restricted to in-frame clones and leaves out a portion. The sample holds fewer than 150,000 clones, around four fifths seen once. The sample taken for sequencing was peripheral blood. The receptors originated from a woman older than 75 with acute or convalescent COVID-19. Both conserved end residues are trimmed from each CDR3. A D gene is named only where the DNA matches it firmly.

d_call j_call v_call cdr3_aa
TRBD2 TRBJ2-7 TRBV28 ASSPTGLAGDFEQY
TRBD1 TRBJ2-1 TRBV4-1 ASSHKPGQGDNEQF
NA TRBJ2-5 TRBV19 ASSPRGAGETQY
NA TRBJ2-7 TRBV28 ASTNRAPYEQY
NA TRBJ2-6 TRBV5-8 ASSAPYGANVLT
TRBD2 TRBJ2-1 TRBV15 ATGRLAQWSYNEQF
NA TRBJ2-1 TRBV28 ASSPGSTSRNEQF
TRBD1 TRBJ2-1 TRBV6-5 ASRPGGTGDNEQF
TRBD2 TRBJ2-7 TRBV2 ASSPLHRGGEQY
TRBD1 TRBJ1-5 TRBV28 ASKPWTGRNQPQH
TRBD1 TRBJ1-2 TRBV9 ASSVLAGTEYGYT
NA TRBJ1-6 TRBV28 ASSKGGPYNSPLH
NA TRBJ1-5 TRBV19 ASSGQFNQPQH
NA TRBJ2-7 TRBV7-9 ASSLSLAGYEQY
TRBD2 TRBJ2-1 TRBV28 ASSLFPQRESYNEQF
TRBD2 TRBJ2-7 TRBV4-1 ASSQVAGSTYEQY
NA TRBJ1-5 TRBV21-1 ASSKEPGQGMARSNQPQH
NA TRBJ1-2 TRBV28 ASSFGGGYGYT
NA TRBJ2-6 TRBV15 ATSPHSYSGANVLT
NA TRBJ2-1 TRBV5-1 ASSLAQGYNEQF
NA TRBJ2-3 TRBV7-2 ASSLETTDTQY
TRBD2 TRBJ2-1 TRBV5-3 AGKGGPLSYNEQF
TRBD1 TRBJ1-4 TRBV5-8 ASSSAGTVLTNEKLF
TRBD1 TRBJ2-7 TRBV30 AWRLTWGQGYEQY
NA TRBJ1-1 TRBV21-1 ASTPGQGAEAF
TRBD1 TRBJ1-5 TRBV5-8 ASSRLLDRGLNQPQH
TRBD2 TRBJ2-5 TRBV9 ASSAGLAGRLDETQY
TRBD1 TRBJ1-2 TRBV6-5 ASTGGSYYGYT
NA TRBJ1-6 TRBV6-1 ASSEYAGANLNNSPLH
NA TRBJ2-1 TRBV5-1 ASSWSGGGRNEQF
NA TRBJ1-4 TRBV6-6 ASSYPPGTNEKLF
TRBD2 TRBJ2-7 TRBV5-1 ASSLAPVGSGLYEQY
NA TRBJ2-3 TRBV2 ATQGLMPDTQY
NA TRBJ1-1 TRBV4-1 ASSQEQIFYGEGTEAF
TRBD1 TRBJ1-2 TRBV24-1 ATSEWDRVYGYT
NA TRBJ2-1 TRBV15 ATSRGLGYNEQF
NA TRBJ2-2 TRBV15 ATSRVREITGELF
NA TRBJ2-4 TRBV4-1 ASSQDLERFRRLAKNIQY
NA TRBJ2-7 TRBV7-9 ASSLVEVDAGVGYEQY
NA TRBJ1-5 TRBV28 ASSPRGVDFPQH
NA TRBJ2-2 TRBV7-9 ASSRARDSNTGELF
TRBD2 TRBJ2-3 TRBV2 ASSETSGRTDTQY
NA TRBJ2-1 TRBV28 ASSLSDRRHEQF
NA TRBJ1-6 TRBV13 ASSWVGGRYNSPLH
NA TRBJ1-1 TRBV11-1 ASSSRGRGIYTEAF
NA TRBJ2-7 TRBV28 ASSLRQNTYEQY
NA TRBJ1-2 TRBV24-1 ATRAGANYGYT
TRBD1 TRBJ1-2 TRBV5-6 ASSLDRGRAGYT
NA TRBJ1-1 TRBV6-4 ASRQTDMNTEAF
NA TRBJ1-4 TRBV5-1 ASSVDASANEKLF
TRBD2 TRBJ2-1 TRBV11-2 ASSLKRLAGVYNEQF
TRBD1 TRBJ1-1 TRBV2 ASNRQGNTEAF
NA TRBJ1-5 TRBV28 ASKMGDQPQH
TRBD1 TRBJ1-1 TRBV5-1 ASSPRGTGFIKDPSTEAF